The source of this T cell receptor (beta chain) is a study of T cell responses to AZD1222 COVID-19 vaccine. This clone appeared a few times. Its antigen remains unknown. The CDR3 loop spans 14 amino acids. The germline V gene encodes CDR1 SEHNR and CDR2 FQNEAQ (reference sequence). Trimming pared 6 bases from V and 2 bases from J, leaving 13 bases between. Study-wide points: Per reports, nearly half of all spike-specific TCRs target regions that are unmutated in variants. Mostly white British, mostly female donors; authors suggested clonal diversity may be underestimated.

Profiled with immunoSEQ multiplex PCR; TCRdb holds only in-frame clones, not every one. The sample holds roughly 110,000 clones, roughly nine tenths seen once. Sequenced here: peripheral blood, sampled on day 0 of AZD1222 vaccination. The sequence derives from an adult in good health. The chain has TRBV7-9 and TRBJ1-2; D uncertain. The DNA for the CDR3 is TGTGCCAGCAGTAACCGAGCAGACAACTATGGCTACACCTTC. It specifies CASSNRADNYGYTF.